Listed below are T cell receptor beta chains from one sample, sequenced in a study of PD-L1 blockade in urothelial cancer. Sequencing was performed with immunoSEQ multiplex PCR; in TCRdb, only in-frame clones are kept and a portion is missing. The data contain approximately 38,000 clones, roughly 91% of them singletons. The sample in question was PBMCs, obtained around atezolizumab (anti-PD-L1) treatment. Receptors were obtained from a man aged 55 to 69 with urothelial cancer. Both conserved end residues are part of each CDR3. A D gene is named only where the DNA matches it firmly.

CDR3 protein: CASSQAPGFSYEQYF
D gene: .
J gene: TRBJ2-7
V gene: TRBV4-1

CDR3 protein: CATTFGVGNTGELFF
D gene: .
J gene: TRBJ2-2
V gene: TRBV19

CDR3 protein: CASSSFGVSSYNEQFF
D gene: .
J gene: TRBJ2-1
V gene: TRBV7-6

CDR3 protein: CASSLDFGFGGRAFF
D gene: .
J gene: TRBJ1-1
V gene: TRBV5-1

CDR3 protein: CASSRWDRGSEQYF
D gene: TRBD1
J gene: TRBJ2-7
V gene: TRBV7-2

CDR3 protein: CASSEGVYNEQFF
D gene: .
J gene: TRBJ2-1
V gene: TRBV7-9

CDR3 protein: CASRLAGVISGANVLTF
D gene: TRBD2
J gene: TRBJ2-6
V gene: TRBV19

CDR3 protein: CASSPAEGARETQYF
D gene: TRBD1
J gene: TRBJ2-5
V gene: TRBV11-2

CDR3 protein: CSVGGYQGEKLFF
D gene: .
J gene: TRBJ1-4
V gene: TRBV29-1

CDR3 protein: CASSEPRQGAGETQYF
D gene: TRBD1
J gene: TRBJ2-5
V gene: TRBV6-1

CDR3 protein: CASSQDSTDEQYF
D gene: .
J gene: TRBJ2-7
V gene: TRBV4-2

CDR3 protein: CASSLTGQGASGANVLTF
D gene: TRBD1
J gene: TRBJ2-6
V gene: TRBV19

CDR3 protein: CASSVGWSGGARGQFF
D gene: TRBD2
J gene: TRBJ2-1
V gene: TRBV9

CDR3 protein: CASSPKTGTRARNEQFF
D gene: TRBD2
J gene: TRBJ2-1
V gene: TRBV7-8

CDR3 protein: CASSLSPSPGTSGRRTGELFF
D gene: TRBD2
J gene: TRBJ2-2
V gene: TRBV27

CDR3 protein: CASSFGQGGELFF
D gene: TRBD1
J gene: TRBJ2-2
V gene: TRBV7-3

CDR3 protein: CASSQGQAVSGANVLTF
D gene: TRBD1
J gene: TRBJ2-6
V gene: TRBV4-1

CDR3 protein: CASSRSDREAYEQYF
D gene: .
J gene: TRBJ2-7
V gene: TRBV18

CDR3 protein: CASSLGTGNQPQHF
D gene: .
J gene: TRBJ1-5
V gene: TRBV7-2

CDR3 protein: CASSYPGQSRQQYF
D gene: TRBD1
J gene: TRBJ2-7
V gene: TRBV7-2

CDR3 protein: CASSIERGHVETQYF
D gene: TRBD1
J gene: TRBJ2-5
V gene: TRBV19

CDR3 protein: CSVVRQGRETQYF
D gene: TRBD1
J gene: TRBJ2-5
V gene: TRBV29-1

CDR3 protein: CASSSRANYGYTF
D gene: .
J gene: TRBJ1-2
V gene: TRBV11-3

CDR3 protein: CASNGTSGNLEVF
D gene: TRBD2
J gene: TRBJ2-1
V gene: TRBV10-2

CDR3 protein: CASSIVGGVEGQPQHF
D gene: .
J gene: TRBJ1-5
V gene: TRBV19

CDR3 protein: CASSQELISTEAFF
D gene: .
J gene: TRBJ1-1
V gene: TRBV14

CDR3 protein: CASPRERSELVNWDNEQFF
D gene: .
J gene: TRBJ2-1
V gene: TRBV21-1

CDR3 protein: CASTRGAGSVETQYF
D gene: .
J gene: TRBJ2-5
V gene: TRBV5-1

CDR3 protein: CASSSGTGGRNEQFF
D gene: TRBD1
J gene: TRBJ2-1
V gene: TRBV7-9

CDR3 protein: CASSLSELNTIYF
D gene: .
J gene: TRBJ1-3
V gene: TRBV7-9

CDR3 protein: CATWTGGNLAKNIQYF
D gene: TRBD1
J gene: TRBJ2-4
V gene: TRBV28

CDR3 protein: CASSWGRQGASEQFF
D gene: TRBD1
J gene: TRBJ2-1
V gene: TRBV27

CDR3 protein: CASSSRDRGISRETQYF
D gene: TRBD1
J gene: TRBJ2-5
V gene: TRBV7-6

CDR3 protein: CATPKDRGNQETQYF
D gene: TRBD1
J gene: TRBJ2-5
V gene: TRBV10-1

CDR3 protein: CASSWSGDYNEQFF
D gene: TRBD2
J gene: TRBJ2-1
V gene: TRBV7-3

CDR3 protein: CASRDLTGLTVITGELFF
D gene: TRBD1
J gene: TRBJ2-2
V gene: TRBV25-1

CDR3 protein: CASRLAGGAETQYF
D gene: TRBD2
J gene: TRBJ2-5
V gene: TRBV19

CDR3 protein: CASSQWTGGWDSPLHF
D gene: TRBD1
J gene: TRBJ1-6
V gene: TRBV14

CDR3 protein: CASSLAEGVRTEAFF
D gene: .
J gene: TRBJ1-1
V gene: TRBV5-1

CDR3 protein: CASTPAAIRGPYNEQFF
D gene: TRBD1
J gene: TRBJ2-1
V gene: TRBV5-5

CDR3 protein: CASSFGAGGTGELFF
D gene: TRBD2
J gene: TRBJ2-2
V gene: TRBV4-3

CDR3 protein: CASSEPWRDRDNSPLHF
D gene: TRBD1
J gene: TRBJ1-6
V gene: TRBV7-2